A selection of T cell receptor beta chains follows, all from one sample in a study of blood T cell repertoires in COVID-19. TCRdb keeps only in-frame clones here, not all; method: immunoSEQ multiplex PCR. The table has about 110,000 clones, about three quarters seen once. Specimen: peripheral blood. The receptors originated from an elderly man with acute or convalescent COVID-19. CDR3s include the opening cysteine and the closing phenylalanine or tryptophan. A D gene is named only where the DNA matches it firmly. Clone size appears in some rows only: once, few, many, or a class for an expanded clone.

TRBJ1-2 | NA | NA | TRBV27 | CASSSADSINYGYTF | TGTGCCAGCAGTTCAGCCGACAGCATTAACTATGGCTACACCTTC
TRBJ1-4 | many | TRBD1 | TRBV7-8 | CASRSGQGDEKLFF | TGTGCCAGCAGGTCGGGACAGGGCGACGAAAAACTGTTTTTT
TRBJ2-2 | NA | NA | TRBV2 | CASSLTGLGELFF | TGTGCCAGCAGTCTAACGGGTCTCGGGGAGCTGTTTTTT
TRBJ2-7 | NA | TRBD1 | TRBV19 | CASSRADRDEQYF | TGTGCCAGTAGTCGGGCGGACAGGGACGAGCAGTACTTC
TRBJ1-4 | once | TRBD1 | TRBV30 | CAWSQRQGAEKLFF | TGTGCCTGGAGTCAAAGACAGGGGGCCGAAAAACTGTTTTTT
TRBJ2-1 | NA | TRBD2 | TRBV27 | CASSLVVAGYNEQFF | TGTGCCAGCAGTTTAGTGGTAGCGGGATACAATGAGCAGTTCTTC
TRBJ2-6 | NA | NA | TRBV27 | CASRSTGANVLTF | TGTGCCAGCAGGTCTACCGGGGCCAACGTCCTGACTTTC
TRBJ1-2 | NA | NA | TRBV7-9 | CASIKGGQGGYTF | TGTGCCAGCATCAAAGGGGGGCAGGGCGGCTACACCTTC
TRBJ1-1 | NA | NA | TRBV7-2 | CASSLDVLRQTEAFF | TGTGCCAGCAGCTTAGACGTACTCCGACAAACGGAAGCTTTCTTT
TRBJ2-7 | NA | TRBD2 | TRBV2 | CASTPGLAVVYEQYF | TGTGCCAGCACCCCAGGACTAGCGGTTGTCTACGAGCAGTACTTC
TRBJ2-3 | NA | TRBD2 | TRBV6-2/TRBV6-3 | CASSRGLAPYTDTQYF | TGTGCCAGCAGTCGCGGACTAGCGCCCTACACAGATACGCAGTATTTT
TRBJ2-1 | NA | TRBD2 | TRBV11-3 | CASSLTSGKMNEQFF | TGTGCCAGCAGCTTGACTAGCGGGAAGATGAATGAGCAGTTCTTC
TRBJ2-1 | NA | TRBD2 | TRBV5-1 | CASSQPSGAYNEQFF | TGCGCCAGCAGCCAACCTAGCGGGGCCTACAATGAGCAGTTCTTC
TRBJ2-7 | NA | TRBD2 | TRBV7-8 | CASSSRRLAHYEQYF | TGTGCCAGCAGCTCCCGGAGACTAGCGCACTACGAGCAGTACTTC
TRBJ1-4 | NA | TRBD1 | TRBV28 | CASRRQGGVKLFF | TGTGCCAGCAGACGACAGGGGGGGGTAAAACTGTTTTTT
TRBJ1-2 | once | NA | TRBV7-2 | CASSGGVYGYTF | TGTGCCAGCAGCGGGGGGGTTTATGGCTACACCTTC
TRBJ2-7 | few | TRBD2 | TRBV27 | CASSLSGLAGSRGISYEQYF | TGTGCCAGCAGTTTATCTGGGCTAGCGGGGAGTAGAGGGATCTCCTACGAGCAGTACTTC
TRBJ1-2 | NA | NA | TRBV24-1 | CATSDFDTGFYGYTF | TGTGCCACCAGTGATTTCGATACAGGGTTCTATGGCTACACCTTC
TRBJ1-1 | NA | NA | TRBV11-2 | CASSLGESTEAFF | TGTGCCAGCAGCTTAGGGGAGAGCACTGAAGCTTTCTTT
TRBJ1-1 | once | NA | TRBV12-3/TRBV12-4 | CASSLVQGTEAFF | TGTGCCAGCAGTTTAGTACAGGGCACTGAAGCTTTCTTT
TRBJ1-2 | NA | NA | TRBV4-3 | CASSQAEGDYGYTF | TGCGCCAGCAGCCAAGCGGAGGGCGACTATGGCTACACCTTC
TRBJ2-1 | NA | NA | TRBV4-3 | CASSQSPGPYNEQFF | TGCGCCAGCAGCCAATCCCCCGGTCCCTACAATGAGCAGTTCTTC
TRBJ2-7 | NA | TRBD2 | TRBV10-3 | CAISNGLAGVGNEQYF | TGTGCCATCAGTAACGGACTAGCGGGAGTAGGGAACGAGCAGTACTTC
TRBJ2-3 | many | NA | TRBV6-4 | CASSDSGYTETQYF | TGTGCCAGCAGTGACTCGGGCTATACAGAAACGCAGTATTTT
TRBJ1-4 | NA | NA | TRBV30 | CAWSFSRSTNEKLFF | TGTGCCTGGAGTTTTTCTCGTTCAACTAATGAAAAACTGTTTTTT
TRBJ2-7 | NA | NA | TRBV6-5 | CASSPPAQGKREQYF | TGTGCCAGCAGTCCCCCGGCGCAGGGGAAGCGCGAGCAGTACTTC
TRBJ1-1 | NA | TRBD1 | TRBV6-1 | CASSEGKGQEAFF | TGTGCCAGCAGTGAAGGGAAGGGACAGGAAGCTTTCTTT
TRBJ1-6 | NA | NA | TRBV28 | CASSGTNNSPLHF | TGTGCCAGCTCCGGGACTAATAATTCACCCCTCCACTTT
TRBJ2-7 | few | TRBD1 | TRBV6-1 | CASSQAGTGYEQYF | TGTGCCAGCAGTCAAGCGGGGACAGGGTACGAGCAGTACTTC
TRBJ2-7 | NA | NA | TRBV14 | CASSLQVLPYEQYF | TGTGCCAGCAGCCTTCAGGTCCTCCCCTACGAGCAGTACTTC
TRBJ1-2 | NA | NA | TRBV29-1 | CSVAGGKTNYGYTF | TGCAGCGTTGCAGGCGGGAAGACAAACTATGGCTACACCTTC
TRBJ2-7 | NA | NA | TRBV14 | CASSQGDGGRRYEQYF | TGTGCCAGCAGCCAAGGAGACGGGGGACGTCGTTACGAGCAGTACTTC
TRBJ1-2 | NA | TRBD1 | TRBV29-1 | CSVGGTVGYTF | TGCAGCGTTGGGGGGACAGTGGGCTACACCTTC
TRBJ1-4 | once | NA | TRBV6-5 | CASRALDYNEKLFF | TGTGCCAGCAGGGCGCTGGACTATAATGAAAAACTGTTTTTT
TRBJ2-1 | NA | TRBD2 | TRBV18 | CASSPPDYAGENEQFF | TGTGCCAGCTCACCGCCTGACTATGCGGGAGAGAATGAGCAGTTCTTC
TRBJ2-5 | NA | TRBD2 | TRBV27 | CASTKLAGGPRETQYF | TGTGCCAGCACCAAACTAGCGGGAGGGCCTCGAGAGACCCAGTACTTC
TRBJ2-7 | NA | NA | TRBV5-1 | CASSFGAPNEQYF | TGCGCCAGCAGCTTTGGGGCCCCCAACGAGCAGTACTTC
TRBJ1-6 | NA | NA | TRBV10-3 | CATVRERNSPLHF | TGTGCCACCGTCCGGGAGAGAAATTCACCCCTCCACTTT
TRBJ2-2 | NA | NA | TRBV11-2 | CASGRLDGGGELFF | TGTGCCAGCGGCCGTCTGGACGGGGGCGGGGAGCTGTTTTTT
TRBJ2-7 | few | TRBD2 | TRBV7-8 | CASVPGLAGGVYEQYF | TGTGCCAGCGTACCGGGACTAGCGGGAGGGGTCTACGAGCAGTACTTC
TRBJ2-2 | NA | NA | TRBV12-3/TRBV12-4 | CASSRGLGELFF | TGTGCCAGCAGTCGAGGGTTAGGGGAGCTGTTTTTT
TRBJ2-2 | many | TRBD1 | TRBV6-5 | CASRRDRVGGELFF | TGTGCCAGCAGACGGGACAGGGTCGGCGGGGAGCTGTTTTTT
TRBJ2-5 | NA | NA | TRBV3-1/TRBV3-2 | CASSQTSPQETQYF | TGTGCCAGCAGCCAAACTAGTCCCCAAGAGACCCAGTACTTC
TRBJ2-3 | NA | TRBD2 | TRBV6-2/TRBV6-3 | CASSYGTSSSAQYF | TGTGCCAGCAGTTATGGGACTAGCTCATCTGCGCAGTATTTT
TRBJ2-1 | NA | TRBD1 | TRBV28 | CAAMAGGHEQFF | TGTGCCGCTATGGCAGGGGGCCATGAGCAGTTCTTC
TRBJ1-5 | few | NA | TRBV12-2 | CASCTGRAPQHF | TGTGCAAGTTGTACGGGTCGTGCGCCCCAGCATTTT
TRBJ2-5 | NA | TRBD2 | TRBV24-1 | CATSETSGSVVTQYF | TGTGCCACCAGTGAAACTAGCGGGAGTGTGGTGACCCAGTACTTC
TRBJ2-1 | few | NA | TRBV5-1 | CASSLQPGGNEQFF | TGCGCCAGCAGCTTACAACCAGGTGGCAATGAGCAGTTCTTC